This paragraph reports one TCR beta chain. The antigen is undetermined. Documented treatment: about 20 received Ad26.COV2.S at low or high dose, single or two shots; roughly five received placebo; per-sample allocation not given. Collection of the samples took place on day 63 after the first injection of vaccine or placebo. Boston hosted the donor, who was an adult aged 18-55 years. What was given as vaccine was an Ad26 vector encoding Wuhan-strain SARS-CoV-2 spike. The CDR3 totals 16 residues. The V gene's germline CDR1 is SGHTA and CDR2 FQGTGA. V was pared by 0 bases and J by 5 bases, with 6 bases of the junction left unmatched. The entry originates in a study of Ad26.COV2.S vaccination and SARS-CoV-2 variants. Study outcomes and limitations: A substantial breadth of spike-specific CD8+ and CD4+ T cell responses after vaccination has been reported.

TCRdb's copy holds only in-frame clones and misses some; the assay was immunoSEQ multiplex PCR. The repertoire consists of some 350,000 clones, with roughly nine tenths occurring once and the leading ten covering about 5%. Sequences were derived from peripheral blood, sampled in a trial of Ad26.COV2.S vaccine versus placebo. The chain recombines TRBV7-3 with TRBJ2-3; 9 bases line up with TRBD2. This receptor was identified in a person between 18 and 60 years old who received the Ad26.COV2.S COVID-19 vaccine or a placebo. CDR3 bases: TGTGCCAGCAGCTTAACGGTGGGACTAGCCCGAGATACGCAGTATTTT. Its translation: CASSLTVGLARDTQYF.